This T cell receptor beta chain was captured in a study of vaccination and CD4 T cells after COVID-19. Study-wide results and caveats: Convalescent patients' median share of reactive clones seen only post-vaccination was around 86%.

CD4+ T cells that had been cultured provided DNA sequenced with the Oncomine TCR Beta short-read assay. Investigators obtained genomic DNA by extraction from cultured CD4+ T cells. MiXCR was run by TCRdb on the PCR reads, yielding one entry per CDR3 protein. The sample holds 10,000 to 15,000 distinct CDR3 sequences; roughly three quarters are singletons and the top ten take 20%. V was trimmed by 7 bases and J by 6 bases, leaving 13 bases between them. Germline CDR1 is DFQATT and CDR2 is SNEGSKA (reference sequence). This CDR3 is built from 12 residues. Treatment indicated: roughly 11-day PBMC culture with coronavirus spike peptide pools or control peptides (ViraFEST assay). Cell culture was performed with some 2 million PBMCs per well in the presence of approximately 10 IU/ml IL-2 and approximately 10 ug/ml peptide pools. Investigators isolated CD4+ T cells by negative selection after less than twelve days of culture.

About this clonotype: Its cognate antigen is unknown.

The sequenced material came from CD4+ T cells from blood, cultured in vitro. The source is a human donor who had recovered from COVID-19. V gene TRBV20-1 combines with J gene TRBJ1-5, with a possible D match to TRBD1 (5 bases). The CDR3, as DNA: TGCAGTGTCGGGGGAAGGGGTCAGCCCCAGCATTTT. It yields the protein CSVGGRGQPQHF.